One sample yielded the 23 T cell receptor beta chains listed below, sequenced in a study of spatial heterogeneity in lung cancer. TCRdb independently ran MiXCR on the 5' RACE reads; one entry per CDR3 protein. Here the sample spans roughly 80,000 distinct CDR3 sequences, approximately 8% being singletons. The time point denotes: sample taken at primary tumor resection. Source: PBMCs, taken at surgery. The receptors stem from a male donor with early-stage non-small cell lung cancer.

The genes are TRBV5-5 and TRBJ1-1, with D perhaps TRBD1 (5 bases). Germline values: CDR1 SGHKS, CDR2 YYEKEE (reference sequence). V lost 5 bases, J lost 7 bases, and 18 bases lay in between. This CDR3 is built from 14 residues. CDR3 sequence: CASSHPRGADEAFF. The CDR3 nucleotides are TGTGCCAGCAGTCACCCTCGAGGGGCAGATGAAGCTTTCTTT.

The sample holds many counts of this clonotype. V gene TRBV5-1 combines with J gene TRBJ2-5, with a possible D match to TRBD1 (6 bases). Germline V CDR1 and CDR2: SGHRS, YFSETQ. Deletions cut 0 bases from V and 5 bases from J, with 11 bases between. The CDR3 sequence is 14 residues long. The CDR3 DNA sequence: TGCGCCAGCAGCTTGGACAGGGTCGGGGAGACCCAGTACTTC. Its translation: CASSLDRVGETQYF.

In this sample, this clonotype turned up many times. This chain uses TRBV12-3 or TRBV12-4 with TRBJ2-7, with no clear D. The CDR3 is 13 residues long. Between the trimmed V and J ends, which lost 2 bases and 6 bases, there was a span of 11 bases. CDR3 sequence reads: CASSLPTMGEQYF. CDR3 sequence (DNA): TGTGCCAGCAGTTTACCCACTATGGGCGAGCAGTACTTC.

This clonotype was detected a few times. The chain uses TRBV29-1 and TRBJ2-5; D ambiguous. The germline CDR1 and CDR2 sequences are SQVTM and ANQGSEA. Trimming left V 7 bases short and J 2 bases short, with 17 bases between. The length of the CDR3 is 14 residues. The DNA of the CDR3 is TGCAGCGCCCAAGAGTACCGAATACAAGAGACCCAGTACTTC. As protein: CSAQEYRIQETQYF. The variable domain in full, completed from reference TRBV29-1 and TRBJ2-5, reads SAVISQKPSRDICQRGTSLTIQCQVDSQVTMMFWYRQQPGQSLTLIATANQGSEATYESGFVIDKFPISRPNLTFSTLTVSNMSPEDSSIYLCSAQEYRIQETQYFGPGTRLLVL.

In its sample, this clonotype was seen a few times. The V and J genes are TRBV11-2 and TRBJ2-1; D unclear. Trimming took off 4 bases at V and 3 bases at J, with 13 bases between the two ends. CDR1 and CDR2 from the germline V gene are SGHAT and FQNNGV. The CDR3 runs 15 residues. For the CDR3, the DNA is TGTGCCAGCAGCTCCGCCGGCGAGGTCTACAATGAGCAGTTCTTC. Amino acid sequence: CASSSAGEVYNEQFF.

Turning to this clonotype: A read error is possible here, since a much larger clone lies one base away. As DNA, the CDR3 is TGTGCCAGCAGCCAGGTCTCTGGGGAAGCTACAAATGAGCAGTTCTTC. Amino acid sequence: CASSQVSGEATNEQFF. The chain joins TRBV3-1 to TRBJ2-1; no definite D call. This CDR3 has 16 residues. CDR1 and CDR2 (germline): LGHDT, YNNKEL (reference sequence). V was pared by 3 bases and J by 7 bases, with 19 bases between.

This clonotype was observed a few times. One junction end disagrees with the germline gene, perhaps due to a read error. The V call is TRBV2, the J call TRBJ1-1, with a possible D match to TRBD1 (6 bases). Germline-derived CDR1 and CDR2 are SNHLY and FYNNEI. CDR3 size: 14 residues. The CDR3 DNA reads TGTGCCAGCAGAGAAGGGGGGGCGAACACTGAAGCTTTCTTT. It translates to CASREGGANTEAFF.

This clonotype appeared many times. The V gene is TRBV4-2, the J gene TRBJ1-6, with a weak D call TRBD1 (5 bases). Trimming took off 4 bases at V and 8 bases at J, with 12 bases between the two ends. CDR3 size: 14 residues. Germline loops: CDR1 LGHNA, CDR2 YNFKEQ. As DNA, the CDR3 is TGTGCCAGCAGCCTCCCTGGGACGTATTCACCCCTCCACTTT. It translates to CASSLPGTYSPLHF.

This clonotype has a handful of counts. The CDR3 spells CSVGGPGQATDTQYF. As DNA, the CDR3 is TGCAGCGTTGGCGGTCCGGGACAGGCCACAGATACGCAGTATTTT. The chain uses TRBV29-1 and TRBJ2-3; TRBD1 aligns across 8 bases. With 4 bases clipped from V and 2 bases from J, the junction kept 8 bases outside the gene matches. The CDR3 is 15 residues long. Per germline, CDR1 SQVTM and CDR2 ANQGSEA.

This clonotype was seen more than once but under ten times. The rearrangement joins TRBV6-2 or TRBV6-3 to TRBJ2-3; 13 nucleotides match TRBD2. Germline V CDR1 and CDR2: MNHEY, SVGEGT. This CDR3 comprises 13 residues. V was pared by 9 bases and J by 9 bases, with 6 bases of the junction left unmatched. The CDR3: CASRLAGGGTQYF. The CDR3 DNA is TGTGCCAGTCGACTAGCGGGAGGAGGAACGCAGTATTTT.

The chain combines TRBV12-3 or TRBV12-4 with TRBJ1-3; TRBD1 might be the D (5 bases). V was shortened by 2 bases and J by 4 bases, with 9 bases between the two germline ends. CDR3 size: 14 residues. This chain's CDR3 is CASSLPGFGNTIYF. CDR3 coding DNA: TGTGCCAGCAGTTTACCAGGGTTCGGAAACACCATATATTTT.

There are many counts of this clonotype. The chain has TRBV24-1 and TRBJ2-5, with a possible D match to TRBD2 (6 bases). The length of the CDR3 is 15 residues. Trimming removed 7 bases from V and 4 bases from J, with 18 bases in between. The germline V gene has CDR1 KGHDR and CDR2 SFDVKD. The CDR3 DNA sequence: TGTGCCACCAGCGGAGGAGGGGCGAGGGGAGAGACCCAGTACTTC. It encodes CATSGGGARGETQYF.

This clonotype was detected many times. This chain links TRBV21-1 with TRBJ2-7; the table calls TRBD2, which could not be checked here. TRBV21-1 is a recognized pseudogene. This CDR3 is 16 amino acids long. CDR3 sequence reads: CASSMASGRPRYEQYF. The DNA of the CDR3 is TGTGCCAGCAGCATGGCGAGCGGGAGACCCAGGTACGAGCAGTACTTC.

This clonotype appeared many times. The gene calls are TRBV2 and TRBJ1-6; TRBD1 agrees at 9 bases. The J segment lost 6 bases and the V segment lost 2 bases, leaving 2 bases of the junction unmatched. Looked up from germline, CDR1 is SNHLY and CDR2 is FYNNEI. CDR3 length: 15 amino acids. This chain's CDR3 is CASSERTGVNSPLHF. DNA of the CDR3: TGTGCCAGCAGTGAACGGACAGGGGTTAATTCACCCCTCCACTTT. Full variable domain (missing parts from reference TRBV2 and TRBJ1-6): EPEVTQTPSHQVTQMGQEVILRCVPISNHLYFYWYRQILGQKVEFLVSFYNNEISEKSEIFDDQFSVERPDGSNFTLKIRSTKLEDSAMYFCASSERTGVNSPLHFGNGTRLTVT.

This clonotype was seen repeatedly, ten times or more. This chain connects TRBV6-5 to TRBJ1-1; D is ambiguous. Germline CDR1 MNHEY, CDR2 SVGAGI. With 2 bases removed from V and 3 bases from J, the gap between germline ends came to 10 bases. The CDR3 has 14 residues. The CDR3 loop reads CASSYGSRYTEAFF. In DNA, the CDR3 is TGTGCCAGCAGTTACGGCTCGCGGTACACTGAAGCTTTCTTT.

The table lists this clonotype with many counts. The chain uses TRBV20-1 and TRBJ2-1; 7 bases are shared with TRBD2. Germline CDR1 DFQATT, CDR2 SNEGSKA (reference sequence). This CDR3 contains 14 residues. V shed 6 bases, J shed 7 bases, and the junction held 12 bases outside the gene matches. The CDR3 region has the DNA TGCAGTGCCGGCCGGGCGGGAGTAAGGAATGAGCAGTTCTTC. This gives the protein CSAGRAGVRNEQFF.

This clonotype was counted a few times. This chain links TRBV12-3 or TRBV12-4 with TRBJ2-1; D gene ambiguous. This CDR3 is built from 16 residues. Trimming took off 5 bases at V and 0 bases at J, with 14 bases between the two ends. CDR3 sequence: CASSRKGESSYNEQFF. CDR3 in DNA: TGTGCCAGCAGTCGCAAGGGCGAAAGCTCCTACAATGAGCAGTTCTTC.

V usage is TRBV6-6 and J usage is TRBJ2-5; tentatively, D is TRBD1 or TRBD2 (5 bases each). Trimming cost V 8 bases and J 1 base, with 5 bases left between them. The V gene's germline CDR1 is MNHNY and CDR2 SVGAGI (reference sequence). The CDR3 totals 11 residues. The CDR3 here is CASGTQETQYF. The CDR3, as DNA: TGTGCCAGCGGGACCCAAGAGACCCAGTACTTC.

This clonotype occurred many times. For the CDR3, the DNA is TGTGCCAGCAGTCCCGGGACAGGGCTCTACGAGCAGTACTTC. Protein sequence: CASSPGTGLYEQYF. The J gene is TRBJ2-7, the V gene TRBV6-2 or TRBV6-3, with TRBD1 matching over 9 bases. Losses at the gene ends were 5 bases for V and 3 bases for J; bases not matched to a gene: 5. This CDR3 spans 14 amino acids. CDR1 is MNHEY, CDR2 SVGEGT, per germline.

Many counts were recorded for this clonotype. The J gene is TRBJ1-4, the V gene TRBV12-3 or TRBV12-4; unclear D gene. V shed 8 bases and J shed 3 bases, with 10 bases lying between them. The CDR3 loop spans 13 amino acids. CDR3: CASAGNPNEKLFF. CDR3 DNA: TGTGCCAGCGCAGGAAACCCTAATGAAAAACTGTTTTTT.

Ten or more counts support this clonotype. The CDR3 protein is CASSEGWTSGRAEQYF. DNA for the CDR3: TGTGCCAGCAGTGAAGGGTGGACTAGCGGGAGGGCGGAGCAGTACTTC. The gene calls are TRBV2 and TRBJ2-7, with 15 nucleotides matching TRBD2. The CDR3 length is 16 residues. Trimming took 1 base from V and 7 from J; bases not matched to a gene: 5. CDR1 is SNHLY, CDR2 FYNNEI, per germline.

This clonotype was seen ten or more times. V and J are TRBV7-9 and TRBJ2-2; D perhaps matches TRBD2 (7 bases). V was shortened by 3 bases and J by 0 bases, with 17 bases between the two germline ends. The length of the CDR3 is 18 residues. Germline CDR1 SEHNR, CDR2 FQNEAQ (reference sequence). This chain's CDR3 is CASSFPGASGPNTGELFF. The CDR3 DNA reads as TGTGCCAGCAGCTTCCCGGGGGCTAGCGGACCGAACACCGGGGAGCTGTTTTTT.

This clonotype came up many times. The V call is TRBV5-1, the J call TRBJ1-2; 8 positions match TRBD1. The V gene end was trimmed by 4 bases and the J gene end by 6 bases; junction bases not matched to a gene: 8. The CDR3 loop spans 14 amino acids. Per germline, CDR1 SGHRS and CDR2 YFSETQ. The CDR3 region is CASSPDRGYDGYTF. The CDR3 DNA follows: TGCGCCAGCAGCCCCGACAGGGGATATGATGGCTACACCTTC.